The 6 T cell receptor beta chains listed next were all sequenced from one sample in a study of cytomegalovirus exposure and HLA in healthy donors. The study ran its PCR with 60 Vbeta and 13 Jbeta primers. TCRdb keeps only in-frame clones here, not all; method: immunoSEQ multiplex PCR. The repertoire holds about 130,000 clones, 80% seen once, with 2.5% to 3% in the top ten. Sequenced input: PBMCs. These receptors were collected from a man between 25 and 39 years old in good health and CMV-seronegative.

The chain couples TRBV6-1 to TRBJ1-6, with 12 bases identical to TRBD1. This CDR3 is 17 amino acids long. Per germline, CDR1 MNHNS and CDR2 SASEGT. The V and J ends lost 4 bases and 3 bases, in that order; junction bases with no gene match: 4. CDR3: CASSGGTGGFYNSPLHF. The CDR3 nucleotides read TGTGCCAGCAGTGGGGGGACAGGGGGCTTCTATAATTCACCCCTCCACTTT.

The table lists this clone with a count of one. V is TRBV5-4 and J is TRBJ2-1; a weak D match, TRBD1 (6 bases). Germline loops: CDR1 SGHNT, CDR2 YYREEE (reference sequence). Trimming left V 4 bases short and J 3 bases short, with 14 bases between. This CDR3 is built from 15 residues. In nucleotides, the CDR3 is TGTGCCAGCAGCCCGTCTCAGGGGAGCTACAATGAGCAGTTCTTC. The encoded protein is CASSPSQGSYNEQFF.

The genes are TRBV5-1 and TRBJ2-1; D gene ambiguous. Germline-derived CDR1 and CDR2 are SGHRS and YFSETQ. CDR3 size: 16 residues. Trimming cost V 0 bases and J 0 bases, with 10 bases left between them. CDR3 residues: CASSLEQSSSYNEQFF. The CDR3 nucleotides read TGCGCCAGCAGCTTGGAGCAGTCTAGCTCCTACAATGAGCAGTTCTTC.

This CDR3 reads CASQISGANVLTF. As DNA, the CDR3 is TGTGCCAGTCAAATCTCTGGGGCCAACGTCCTGACTTTC. V and J are TRBV27 and TRBJ2-6; D is ambiguous. Deletions cut 9 bases from V and 0 bases from J, with 6 bases between. CDR3 length: 13 residues. Germline V gene sequence: CDR1 MNHEY, CDR2 SMNVEV (reference sequence).

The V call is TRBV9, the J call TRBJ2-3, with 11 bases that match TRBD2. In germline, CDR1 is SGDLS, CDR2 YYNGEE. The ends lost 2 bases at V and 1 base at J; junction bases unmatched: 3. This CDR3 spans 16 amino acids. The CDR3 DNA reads TGTGCCAGCAGCGTCCAGGGACTAGCGGGCACAGATACGCAGTATTTT. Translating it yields CASSVQGLAGTDTQYF.

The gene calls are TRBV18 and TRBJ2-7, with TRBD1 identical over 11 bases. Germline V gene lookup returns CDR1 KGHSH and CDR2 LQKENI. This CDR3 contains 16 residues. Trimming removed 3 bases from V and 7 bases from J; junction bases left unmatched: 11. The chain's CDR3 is CASSPFSGQGDCEQYF. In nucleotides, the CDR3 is TGTGCCAGCTCACCCTTCTCGGGACAGGGGGACTGTGAGCAGTACTTC.